This entry lists 8 T cell receptor beta chains sequenced from one sample in a study of cytomegalovirus exposure and HLA in healthy donors. Sequencing used immunoSEQ multiplex PCR; TCRdb keeps in-frame clones, though not all of them. The table has about 280,000 clones, approximately 83% seen once. Sequencing used PBMCs. These receptors all come from a woman aged 18-29 years in good health and CMV-seronegative.

The chain carries TRBV7-9 and TRBJ1-2, with a tentative D call TRBD1 (6 bases). The CDR3 length is 13 residues. CDR1 and CDR2 (germline): SEHNR, FQNEAQ (reference sequence). Trimming stripped 10 bases from V and 6 bases from J, with 18 bases between. CDR3 amino acids: CATPRTESNGYTF. CDR3 nucleotides: TGTGCCACCCCCCGGACAGAGTCCAATGGCTACACCTTC.

This clone was observed a few times. The V call is TRBV7-9, the J call TRBJ1-1; maybe TRBD1 (6 bases). There are 14 residues in the CDR3. Germline assignment: CDR1 SEHNR and CDR2 FQNEAQ (reference sequence). Trimming shortened V by 7 bases and J by 3 bases, and 15 bases separated the two germline ends. CDR3 region: CASTYRDGDTEAFF. CDR3 DNA sequence: TGTGCCAGCACCTACAGGGACGGGGACACTGAAGCTTTCTTT.

This clone showed up just once. As DNA, the CDR3 is TGTGCCAGCAGCTCCAGGACTAGCGGGGGGACGGTCTACAATGAGCAGTTCTTC. Residues: CASSSRTSGGTVYNEQFF. V usage is TRBV13 and J usage is TRBJ2-1, with 14 bases lining up with TRBD2. The CDR3 spans 18 residues. CDR1 is PRHDT, CDR2 FYEKMQ, per germline (reference sequence). J was trimmed by 3 bases and V by 4 bases; bases with no gene match: 8.

About this clone: A junction end diverges from the germline sequence, so it may reflect a read error. This chain links TRBV6-6 with TRBJ1-2; 7 bases map to TRBD1. The germline V gene has CDR1 MNHNY and CDR2 SVGAGI (reference sequence). CDR3 length equals 10 residues. The CDR3 bases are TGTGCCAGCAGTTTAGGGACAGCTTTTTTC. Amino acids: CASSLGTAFF.

The CDR3 region is CASIQAGGGDEQFF. CDR3 DNA sequence: TGTGCCAGCATTCAAGCAGGGGGCGGGGATGAGCAGTTCTTC. J is TRBJ2-1 and V is TRBV6-1, with 8 positions matching TRBD1. V lost 7 bases to trimming and J lost 8 bases; unmatched junction nucleotides: 10. CDR1 MNHNS and CDR2 SASEGT come from the germline V gene. This CDR3 region has 14 residues.

This chain connects TRBV5-6 to TRBJ1-6; D perhaps matches TRBD1 (6 bases). This CDR3 has 16 residues. Germline V gives CDR1 SGHDT, CDR2 YYEEEE. Deletions cut 4 bases from V and 8 bases from J, with 19 bases between. The CDR3 coding sequence is TGTGCCAGCAGCCTGGCTTGGGGGCTCCGTGATTCACCCCTCCACTTT. Translating it yields CASSLAWGLRDSPLHF.

The rearrangement joins TRBV28 to TRBJ2-4; D call uncertain. In germline, CDR1 is MDHEN, CDR2 SYDVKM. CDR3 size: 13 residues. V lost 6 bases and J lost 0, with 6 bases in between. The CDR3 is CASSPLAKNIQYF. CDR3 in DNA: TGTGCCAGCAGCCCCCTAGCCAAAAACATTCAGTACTTC.

The chain joins TRBV9 to TRBJ2-1; 9 bases align to TRBD2. The J segment lost 2 bases and the V segment lost 4 bases, leaving 4 bases of the junction unmatched. The CDR3 totals 15 residues. Germline V gene data show CDR1 as SGDLS and CDR2 as YYNGEE. The CDR3: CASSSTSGTYNEQFF. The CDR3 region has the DNA TGTGCCAGCAGCTCGACTAGCGGCACCTACAATGAGCAGTTCTTC.